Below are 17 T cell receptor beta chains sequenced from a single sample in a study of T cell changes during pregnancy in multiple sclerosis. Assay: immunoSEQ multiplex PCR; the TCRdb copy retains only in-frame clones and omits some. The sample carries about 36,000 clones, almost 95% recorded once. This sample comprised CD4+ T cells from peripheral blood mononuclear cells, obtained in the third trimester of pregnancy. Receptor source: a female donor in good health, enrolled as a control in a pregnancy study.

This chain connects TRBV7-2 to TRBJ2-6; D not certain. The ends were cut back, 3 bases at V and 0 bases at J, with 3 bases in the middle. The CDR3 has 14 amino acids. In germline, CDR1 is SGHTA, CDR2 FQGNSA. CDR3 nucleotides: TGTGCCAGCAGCTTGAGCTCTGGGGCCAACGTCCTGACTTTC. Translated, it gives CASSLSSGANVLTF.

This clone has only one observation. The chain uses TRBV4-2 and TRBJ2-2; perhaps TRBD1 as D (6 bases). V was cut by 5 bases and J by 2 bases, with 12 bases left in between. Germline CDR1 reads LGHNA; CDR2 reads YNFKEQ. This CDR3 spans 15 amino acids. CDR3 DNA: TGTGCCAGCAGCAAATGGACAGCCAACACCGGGGAGCTGTTTTTT. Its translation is CASSKWTANTGELFF.

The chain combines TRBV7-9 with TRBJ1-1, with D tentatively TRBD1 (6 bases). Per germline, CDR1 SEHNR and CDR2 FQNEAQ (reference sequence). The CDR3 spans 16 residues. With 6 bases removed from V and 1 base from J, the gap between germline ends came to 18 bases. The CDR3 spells CASRRRSRGANTEAFF. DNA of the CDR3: TGTGCCAGCAGGAGAAGGTCCAGGGGCGCGAACACTGAAGCTTTCTTT.

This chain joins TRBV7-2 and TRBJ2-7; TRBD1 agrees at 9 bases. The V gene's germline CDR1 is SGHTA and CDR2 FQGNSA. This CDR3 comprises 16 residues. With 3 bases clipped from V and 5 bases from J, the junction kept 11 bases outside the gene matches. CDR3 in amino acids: CASSLSGTGPPNEQYF. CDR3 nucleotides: TGTGCCAGCAGCTTGTCCGGGACAGGGCCCCCGAACGAGCAGTACTTC.

CDR3 region: CASSLARGNEQFF. The CDR3 bases are TGTGCCAGCAGCTTAGCACGGGGCAATGAGCAGTTCTTC. This chain joins TRBV13 and TRBJ2-1; D is possibly TRBD2 (5 bases). The CDR3 length is 13 residues. Deletions cut 1 base from V and 6 bases from J, with 7 bases between. Germline CDR1 reads PRHDT; CDR2 reads FYEKMQ (reference sequence). Full variable domain (rest looked up from reference TRBV13 and TRBJ2-1): AAGVIQSPRHLIKEKRETATLKCYPIPRHDTVYWYQQGPGQDPQFLISFYEKMQSDKGSIPDRFSAQQFSDYHSELNMSSLELGDSALYFCASSLARGNEQFFGPGTRLTVL.

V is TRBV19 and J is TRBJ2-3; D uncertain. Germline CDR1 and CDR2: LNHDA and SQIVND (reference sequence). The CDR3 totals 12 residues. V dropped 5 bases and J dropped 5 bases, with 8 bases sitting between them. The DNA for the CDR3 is TGTGCCAGTAGTTTGAACAGAGATACGCAGTATTTT. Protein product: CASSLNRDTQYF.

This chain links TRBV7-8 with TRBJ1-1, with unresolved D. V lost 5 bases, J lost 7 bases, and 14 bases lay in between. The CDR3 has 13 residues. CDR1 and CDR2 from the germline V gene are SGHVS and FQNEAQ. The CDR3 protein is CASSLPMTFEAFF. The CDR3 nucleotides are TGTGCCAGCAGCCTCCCGATGACATTTGAAGCTTTCTTT. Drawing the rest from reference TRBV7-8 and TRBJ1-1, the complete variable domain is GAGVSQSPRYKVAKRGQDVALRCDPISGHVSLFWYQQALGQGPEFLTYFQNEAQLDKSGLPSDRFFAERPEGSVSTLKIQRTQQEDSAVYLCASSLPMTFEAFFGQGTRLTVV.

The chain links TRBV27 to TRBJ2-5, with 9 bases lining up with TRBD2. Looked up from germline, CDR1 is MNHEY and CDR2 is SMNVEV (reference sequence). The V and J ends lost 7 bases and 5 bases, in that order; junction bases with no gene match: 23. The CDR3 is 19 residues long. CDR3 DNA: TGTGCCAGCACTCCCTTAGGGGGGTTTAGCGGGGGAGAACGGGAGACCCAGTACTTC. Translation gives CASTPLGGFSGGERETQYF.

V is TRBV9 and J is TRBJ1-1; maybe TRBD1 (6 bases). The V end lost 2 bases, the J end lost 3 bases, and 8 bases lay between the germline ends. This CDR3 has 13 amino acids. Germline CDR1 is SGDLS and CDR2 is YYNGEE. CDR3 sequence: CASSVRTDTEAFF. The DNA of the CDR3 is TGTGCCAGCAGCGTCCGGACAGACACTGAAGCTTTCTTT.

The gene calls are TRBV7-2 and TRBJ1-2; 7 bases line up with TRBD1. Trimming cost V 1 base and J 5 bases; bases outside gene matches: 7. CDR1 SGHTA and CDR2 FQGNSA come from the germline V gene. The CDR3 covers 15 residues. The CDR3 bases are TGTGCCAGCAGCTTAGTCCGGGACAGAGGGTATGGCTACACCTTC. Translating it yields CASSLVRDRGYGYTF.

CDR3 residues: CAWSPGHLEKLFF. CDR3 in DNA: TGTGCCTGGAGCCCGGGACATCTCGAAAAACTGTTTTTT. This chain links TRBV30 with TRBJ1-4; tentatively, D is TRBD1 (6 bases). V was pared by 3 bases and J by 8 bases, with 13 bases between. This CDR3 is 13 amino acids long. The germline gives CDR1 GTSNPN, CDR2 SVGIG (reference sequence).

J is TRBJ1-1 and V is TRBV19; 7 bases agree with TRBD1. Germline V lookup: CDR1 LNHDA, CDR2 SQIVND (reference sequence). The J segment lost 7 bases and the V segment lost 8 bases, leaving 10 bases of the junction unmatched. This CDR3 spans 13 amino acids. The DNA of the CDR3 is TGTGCCAGTCACTCGGACAGGTCCCATGAAGCTTTCTTT. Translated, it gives CASHSDRSHEAFF.

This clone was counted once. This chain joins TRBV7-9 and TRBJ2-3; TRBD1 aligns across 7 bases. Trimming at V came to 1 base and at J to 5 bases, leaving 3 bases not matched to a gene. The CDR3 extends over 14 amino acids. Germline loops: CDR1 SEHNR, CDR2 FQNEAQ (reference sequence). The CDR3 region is CASSLGQGLDTQYF. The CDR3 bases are TGTGCCAGCAGCTTAGGACAGGGATTAGATACGCAGTATTTT.

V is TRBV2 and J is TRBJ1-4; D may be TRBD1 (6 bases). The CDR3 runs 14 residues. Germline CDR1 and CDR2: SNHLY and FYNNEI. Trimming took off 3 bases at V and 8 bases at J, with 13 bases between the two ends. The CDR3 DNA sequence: TGTGCCAGCAGTGAGAACAGGGTTAGGGAAAAACTGTTTTTT. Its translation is CASSENRVREKLFF.

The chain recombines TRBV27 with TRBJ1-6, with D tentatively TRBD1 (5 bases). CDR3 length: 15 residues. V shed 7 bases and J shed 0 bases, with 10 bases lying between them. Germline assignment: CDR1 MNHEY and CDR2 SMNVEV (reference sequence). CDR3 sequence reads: CASKPGLSYNSPLHF. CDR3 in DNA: TGTGCCAGCAAACCGGGACTCTCCTATAATTCACCCCTCCACTTT.

Here the CDR3 reads CASSRPRGTGRTGELFF. The CDR3 region has the DNA TGTGCCAGCAGCCGACCCAGAGGGACAGGGCGCACCGGGGAGCTGTTTTTT. This chain links TRBV14 with TRBJ2-2; 9 positions agree with TRBD1. Germline assignment: CDR1 SGHDN and CDR2 FVKESK. V trimming: 4 bases; J trimming: 4 bases; junction bases outside the gene matches: 10. The CDR3 is 17 residues long.

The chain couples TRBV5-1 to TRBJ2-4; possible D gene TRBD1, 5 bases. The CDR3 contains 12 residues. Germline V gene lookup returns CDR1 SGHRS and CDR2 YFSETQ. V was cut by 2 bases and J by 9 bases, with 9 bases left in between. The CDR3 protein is CASSFDSIIQYF. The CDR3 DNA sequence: TGCGCCAGCAGCTTCGACAGCATCATTCAGTACTTC.